Following are 10 T cell receptor beta chains from one sample sequenced in a study of blood T cells in healthy people across ages. A J-beta primer mix and a sample-barcoded 5' primer were used in a second PCR of about 6 to 12 cycles. TCRdb used MiXCR to reprocess the 5' RACE reads, holding one entry per CDR3 protein. This table has almost 300,000 distinct CDR3 sequences, 25% to 30% appearing once. Sequenced sample: blood. The receptors shown here come from a woman between 65 and 79 years old in good health.

The chain combines TRBV12-3 or TRBV12-4 with TRBJ2-2; D is unresolved. Between the trimmed V and J ends, which lost 4 bases and 6 bases, there was a span of 21 bases. The length of the CDR3 is 17 residues. In nucleotides, the CDR3 is TGTGCCAGCAGTTCCCCCCGGACCCCCAGTAGGTCCGGGGAGCTGTTTTTT. As protein: CASSSPRTPSRSGELFF.

This clonotype was observed a handful of times. This chain joins TRBV27 and TRBJ2-3; D might be TRBD2 (5 bases). Germline V gives CDR1 MNHEY, CDR2 SMNVEV (reference sequence). V was pared by 3 bases and J by 2 bases, with 12 bases between. CDR3 length equals 15 residues. The CDR3 DNA sequence: TGTGCCAGCAGTTTCGGCCAGCGGCCCACAGATACGCAGTATTTT. It codes for CASSFGQRPTDTQYF.

The V gene is TRBV6-5, the J gene TRBJ2-5; 8 nucleotides line up with TRBD2. Germline loops: CDR1 MNHEY, CDR2 SVGAGI. V dropped 2 bases and J dropped 7; count of bases not matched to a gene: 18. This CDR3 spans 18 amino acids. CDR3 coding DNA: TGTGCCAGCAGTTACGGGCTGAACAGCGGGGGATCCCTAGGGACCCAGTACTTC. This codes for CASSYGLNSGGSLGTQYF.

This rearrangement joins TRBV7-2 to TRBJ2-5; a weak D match, TRBD2 (6 bases). With the DNA end fitting TRBJ2-7 better, the J assignment may be wrong. The CDR3 length is 11 residues. Germline CDR1 and CDR2: SGHTA and FQGNSA. CDR3 sequence (DNA): TGTGCCAGCGGTAGCGGCTACGAGCAGTACTTC. It encodes CASGSGYEQYF.

The chain joins TRBV12-3 or TRBV12-4 to TRBJ2-1, with unresolved D. The length of the CDR3 is 15 residues. V dropped 1 base and J dropped 0 bases, with 7 bases sitting between them. The CDR3 loop reads CASSLVVSSYNEQFF. CDR3 DNA: TGTGCCAGCAGTTTAGTGGTGAGCTCCTACAATGAGCAGTTCTTC.

With respect to this clonotype: Its ends do not fully match the called genes, so a read error is possible. The chain carries TRBV2 and TRBJ1-1, with D possibly being TRBD1 (6 bases). The germline V gene has CDR1 SNHLY and CDR2 FYNNEI. The CDR3 totals 13 residues. This CDR3 reads CASSTGFSTETFF. Here the CDR3 DNA reads TGTGCCAGCAGTACAGGGTTCTCTACTGAAACTTTCTTT. The full variable domain, with the rest looked up from reference TRBV2 and TRBJ1-1, is EPEVTQTPSHQVTQMGQEVILRCVPISNHLYFYWYRQILGQKVEFLVSFYNNEISEKSEIFDDQFSVERPDGSNFTLKIRSTKLEDSAMYFCASSTGFSTETFFGQGTRLTVV.

This chain uses TRBV9 with TRBJ2-7; D perhaps matches TRBD1 (5 bases). Trimming took off 4 bases at V and 3 bases at J, with 11 bases between the two ends. From germline, CDR1 is SGDLS and CDR2 YYNGEE. This CDR3 is 13 amino acids long. In nucleotides, the CDR3 is TGTGCCAGCAGCATGGACACCAGCTACGAGCAGTACTTC. Amino acids: CASSMDTSYEQYF.

This clonotype was recorded a few times. V is TRBV19 and J is TRBJ2-5, with D tentatively TRBD2 (5 bases). The DNA end lines up better with TRBJ2-7; the J call may be wrong. The CDR3 consists of 14 residues. Germline V gene lookup returns CDR1 LNHDA and CDR2 SQIVND (reference sequence). Written as DNA, the CDR3 is TGTGCCAGTAGTCCCCGACGGGGCTCCTACGAGCAGTACTTC. Protein: CASSPRRGSYEQYF.

The J gene is TRBJ2-5, the V gene TRBV7-3; D is ambiguous. Germline V gene data show CDR1 as SGHTA and CDR2 as FQGTGA. Trimming cost V 0 bases and J 5 bases, with 7 bases left between them. The CDR3 has 13 amino acids. CDR3 region: CASSLTASETQYF. For the CDR3, the DNA is TGTGCCAGCAGCTTAACGGCTTCGGAGACCCAGTACTTC.

The rearrangement uses TRBV28 and TRBJ2-7; the D gene could be TRBD1 or TRBD2 (6 bases each). Germline V gene lookup returns CDR1 MDHEN and CDR2 SYDVKM. The length of the CDR3 is 15 residues. Trimming took off 4 bases at V and 3 bases at J, with 16 bases between the two ends. Here the CDR3 DNA reads TGTGCCAGCAGTTCGGGCGGGGCAGGGGACTACGAGCAGTACTTC. This sequence encodes CASSSGGAGDYEQYF.